The 15 T cell receptor beta chains reported below all come from one sample, sequenced in a study of CD8 T cells in ankylosing spondylitis. TCRdb recomputed calls from the 5' RACE reads with MiXCR, one row per CDR3 protein. The repertoire holds under 250,000 distinct CDR3 sequences, with about 30% as singletons. Sequenced: blood, either unsorted or a sorted T cell fraction (not recorded which). The receptors were sampled from a male donor with ankylosing spondylitis or in good health (not recorded which).

In its sample, this clonotype was seen a few times. The chain joins TRBV7-9 to TRBJ1-4, with D possibly being TRBD1 (6 bases). V was pared by 5 bases and J by 5 bases, with 12 bases between. This CDR3 spans 14 amino acids. Germline CDR1 SEHNR, CDR2 FQNEAQ (reference sequence). CDR3 region: CASSPQGVNEKLFF. Here the CDR3 DNA reads TGTGCCAGCAGCCCACAGGGAGTAAATGAAAAACTGTTTTTT. Supplemented by reference TRBV7-9 and TRBJ1-4, the full variable domain reads DTGVSQNPRHKITKRGQNVTFRCDPISEHNRLYWYRQTLGQGPEFLTYFQNEAQLEKSRLLSDRFSAERPKGSFSTLEIQRTEQGDSAMYLCASSPQGVNEKLFFGSGTQLSVL.

Only a few counts were recorded for this clonotype. The chain recombines TRBV20-1 with TRBJ2-5, with a possible D match to TRBD1 (7 bases). V was shortened by 5 bases and J by 1 base, with 14 bases between the two germline ends. Germline-derived CDR1 and CDR2 are DFQATT and SNEGSKA (reference sequence). The CDR3 covers 14 residues. The DNA for the CDR3 is TGCAGTGCTGCGGACAGGAGGGGCCAAGAGACCCAGTACTTC. It encodes CSAADRRGQETQYF.

This clonotype has only a few counts. The chain links TRBV20-1 to TRBJ1-5, with 9 bases fitting TRBD1. The CDR3 sequence is 15 residues long. J gave up 4 bases and V 5 bases, and 9 bases lay outside the gene matches. Looked up from germline, CDR1 is DFQATT and CDR2 is SNEGSKA (reference sequence). The CDR3 sequence is CSAGLGTGWNQPQHF. The CDR3 coding sequence is TGCAGTGCTGGACTCGGGACAGGGTGGAATCAGCCCCAGCATTTT.

This sequence joins TRBV6-1 and TRBJ2-7; 10 bases align to TRBD2. Trimming removed 5 bases from V and 2 bases from J; junction bases left unmatched: 9. The germline V gene has CDR1 MNHNS and CDR2 SASEGT. CDR3 size: 16 residues. The CDR3 region has the DNA TGTGCCAGCAGTCCCCCGACTACTAGCGGGGCCTACGAGCAGTACTTC. Protein sequence: CASSPPTTSGAYEQYF.

Ten or more counts support this clonotype. V gene TRBV6-4 combines with J gene TRBJ1-6; D gene unclear. Germline loops: CDR1 MRHNA, CDR2 SNTAGT. There are 14 residues in the CDR3. V gave up 3 bases and J gave up 10 bases, with 13 bases separating them. CDR3 sequence: CASSEELAVSPLHF. Written as DNA, the CDR3 is TGTGCCAGCAGTGAGGAGTTGGCAGTATCACCCCTCCACTTT.

This chain connects TRBV20-1 to TRBJ1-5; 10 bases line up with TRBD1. Trimming cost V 1 base and J 2 bases; bases outside gene matches: 5. The germline V gene has CDR1 DFQATT and CDR2 SNEGSKA (reference sequence). The CDR3 has 16 residues. CDR3 nucleotide sequence: TGCAGTGCTAGAGGGACAGGGGGAGTGGGCAATCAGCCCCAGCATTTT. This gives the protein CSARGTGGVGNQPQHF.

In its sample, this clonotype was seen a few times. The genes are TRBV6-6 and TRBJ2-5; 7 nucleotides agree with TRBD2. CDR3 length: 11 amino acids. Germline values: CDR1 MNHNY, CDR2 SVGAGI (reference sequence). V shed 10 bases and J 4 bases; nucleotides not matched to a gene: 3. The CDR3: CATWEGETQYF. The CDR3 bases are TGTGCCACCTGGGAGGGAGAGACCCAGTACTTC.

A few counts support this clonotype. The chain has TRBV29-1 and TRBJ2-2, with 11 positions matching TRBD2. From germline, CDR1 is SQVTM and CDR2 ANQGSEA. V lost 6 bases, J lost 4 bases, and 4 bases stayed unmatched. This CDR3 region has 14 residues. The CDR3 spells CSVRLAGPTGELFF. DNA of the CDR3: TGCAGCGTGCGACTAGCGGGGCCCACCGGGGAGCTGTTTTTT.

This chain uses TRBV7-2 with TRBJ2-5; a weak D match, TRBD2 (5 bases). This CDR3 region has 15 residues. Trimming shortened V by 1 base and J by 2 bases, and 11 bases separated the two germline ends. Germline lookup yields CDR1 SGHTA and CDR2 FQGNSA. CDR3 nucleotides: TGTGCCAGCAGCTTAGGCCCTAGCAGGCAAGAGACCCAGTACTTC. Translated: CASSLGPSRQETQYF.

This clonotype was counted between two and nine times. This chain uses TRBV20-1 with TRBJ2-5; possible D gene TRBD2, 6 bases. There are 12 residues in the CDR3. Trimming shortened V by 5 bases and J by 4 bases, and 11 bases separated the two germline ends. Germline CDR1 DFQATT, CDR2 SNEGSKA (reference sequence). The CDR3 spells CSAVGGGETQYF. As DNA, the CDR3 is TGCAGTGCTGTGGGAGGTGGAGAGACCCAGTACTTC.

The gene calls are TRBV6-5 and TRBJ2-5, with TRBD1 identical over 7 bases. The CDR3 extends over 15 amino acids. Germline lookup yields CDR1 MNHEY and CDR2 SVGAGI. The J segment lost 2 bases and the V segment lost 1 base, leaving 4 bases of the junction unmatched. The CDR3 DNA reads TGTGCCAGCAGTTACTTTGCAGGGGGTCAAGAGACCCAGTACTTC. Protein: CASSYFAGGQETQYF.

The rearrangement joins TRBV4-1 to TRBJ2-3; 8 nucleotides align to TRBD2. V trimming: 4 bases; J trimming: 0 bases; junction bases outside the gene matches: 3. This CDR3 is built from 15 residues. From germline, CDR1 is MGHRA and CDR2 YSYEKL. This CDR3 reads CASSLSGESTDTQYF. CDR3 nucleotides: TGCGCCAGCAGCCTTAGCGGGGAGAGCACAGATACGCAGTATTTT.

This clonotype was counted between two and nine times. The rearrangement joins TRBV12-3 or TRBV12-4 to TRBJ2-7; D uncertain. Trimming cost V 3 bases and J 0 bases, with 9 bases left between them. This CDR3 is 14 amino acids long. The CDR3 sequence: CASSFGVSSYEQYF. CDR3 nucleotide sequence: TGTGCCAGCAGTTTCGGCGTTAGCTCCTACGAGCAGTACTTC.

This clonotype is a singleton in its sample. This chain joins TRBV7-2 and TRBJ2-2, with D possibly TRBD2 on 5 matching bases. Looked up from germline, CDR1 is SGHTA and CDR2 is FQGNSA. Trimming cost V 1 base and J 8 bases, with 11 bases left between them. This CDR3 is 14 amino acids long. The CDR3 is CASSLGTSVGELFF. CDR3 bases: TGTGCCAGCAGCTTAGGAACTAGTGTTGGGGAGCTGTTTTTT. Full variable domain (outside the CDR3, taken from reference TRBV7-2 and TRBJ2-2): GAGVSQSPSNKVTEKGKDVELRCDPISGHTALYWYRQSLGQGLEFLIYFQGNSAPDKSGLPSDRFSAERTGGSVSTLTIQRTQQEDSAVYLCASSLGTSVGELFFGEGSRLTVL.

A few counts support this clonotype. The J gene is TRBJ1-1, the V gene TRBV12-3 or TRBV12-4; TRBD1 is a possible D gene (6 bases). The CDR3 extends over 15 amino acids. The V end lost 6 bases, the J end lost 1 base, and 15 bases lay between the germline ends. The CDR3 sequence: CASSSPGTQNTEAFF. The CDR3 coding sequence is TGTGCCAGCAGCTCCCCCGGGACACAGAACACTGAAGCTTTCTTT.